This TCR beta chain was recovered during a study of blood T cells in healthy people across ages. Together with a sample-barcoded 5' primer, a J-beta primer mix was included in a second PCR lasting about 7 to 11 cycles. Each cDNA molecule received a tag from a template-switch adaptor that had 12 random nucleotides. TCRdb processed the 5' RACE reads anew with MiXCR; each CDR3 protein has one entry. The sample lists about 1.6 million distinct CDR3 sequences; roughly 30% were seen once. The V segment lost 4 bases and the J segment 2 bases; nucleotides outside the gene matches: 9. The germline V gene encodes CDR1 SGHKS and CDR2 YYEKEE (reference sequence). The length of the CDR3 is 16 residues.

V and J are TRBV5-5 and TRBJ1-5; TRBD1 agrees at 7 bases. The TCR was taken from a woman aged 25-40 years in good health. Sequencing was carried out using blood. The CDR3 reads CASSREGGRGNQPQHF. CDR3 bases: TGTGCCAGCAGCCGAGAAGGGGGCAGGGGCAATCAGCCCCAGCATTTT.